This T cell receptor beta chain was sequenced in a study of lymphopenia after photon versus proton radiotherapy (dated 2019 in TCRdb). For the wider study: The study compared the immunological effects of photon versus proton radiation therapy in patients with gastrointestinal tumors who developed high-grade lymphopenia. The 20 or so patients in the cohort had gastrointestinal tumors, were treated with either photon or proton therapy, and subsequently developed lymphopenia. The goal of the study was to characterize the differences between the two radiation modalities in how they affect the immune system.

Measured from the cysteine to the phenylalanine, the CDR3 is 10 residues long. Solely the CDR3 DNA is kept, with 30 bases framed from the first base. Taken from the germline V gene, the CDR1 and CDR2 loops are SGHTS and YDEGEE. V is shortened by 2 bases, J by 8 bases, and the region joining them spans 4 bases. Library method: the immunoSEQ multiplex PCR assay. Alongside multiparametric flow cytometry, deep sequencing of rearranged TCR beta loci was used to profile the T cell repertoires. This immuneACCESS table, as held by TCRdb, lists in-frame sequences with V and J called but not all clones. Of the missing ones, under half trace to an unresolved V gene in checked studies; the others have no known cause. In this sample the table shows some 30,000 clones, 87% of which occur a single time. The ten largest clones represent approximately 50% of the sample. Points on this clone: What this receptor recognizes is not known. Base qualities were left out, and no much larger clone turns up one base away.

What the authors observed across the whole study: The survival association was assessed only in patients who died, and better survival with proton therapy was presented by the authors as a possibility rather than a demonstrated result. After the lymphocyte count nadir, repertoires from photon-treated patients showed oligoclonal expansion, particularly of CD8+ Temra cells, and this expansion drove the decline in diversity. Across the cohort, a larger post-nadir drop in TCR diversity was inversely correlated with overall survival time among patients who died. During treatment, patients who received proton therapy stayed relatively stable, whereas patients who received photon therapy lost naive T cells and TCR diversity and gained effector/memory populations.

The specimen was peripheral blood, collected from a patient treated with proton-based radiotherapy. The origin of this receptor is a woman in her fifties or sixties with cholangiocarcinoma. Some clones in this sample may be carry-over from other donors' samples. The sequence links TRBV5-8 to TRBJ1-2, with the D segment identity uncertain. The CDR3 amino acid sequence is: CASSLEGYTF. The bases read TGTGCCAGCAGCTTAGAGGGCTACACCTTC.